This TCR beta chain was identified during a study of vaccination and CD4 T cells after COVID-19. Noted treatment: approximately nine-day PBMC culture with coronavirus spike peptide pools or control peptides (ViraFEST assay). ViraFEST stimulated the growth of antigen-specific T cells using peptide pools and subsequently profiled their TCRs by sequencing. This clonotype showed up just once. What it recognizes is unknown. Sequenced with the Oncomine TCR Beta short-read assay was DNA taken from cultured CD4+ T cells. TCRdb ran MiXCR on the PCR reads and lists one entry per CDR3 protein. This table has 10,000 to 12,000 distinct CDR3 sequences, roughly 67% appearing once. This CDR3 region has 11 residues. CDR1 is SQVTM and CDR2 is ANQGSEA in the germline V gene. V shed 2 bases and J shed 4 bases, with 5 bases lying between them.

J is TRBJ1-2 and V is TRBV29-1; D call uncertain. This TCR was recovered from a human donor who had recovered from COVID-19. Sequences were obtained from CD4+ T cells from blood, cultured in vitro. Here the CDR3 reads CSVETSYGYTF. CDR3 in DNA: TGCAGCGTTGAAACAAGCTATGGCTACACCTTC.